This is a list of T cell receptor beta chains from one sample in a study of cytomegalovirus exposure and HLA in healthy donors. Here immunoSEQ multiplex PCR was the method, and the copy in TCRdb shows in-frame clones only, minus some. Altogether about 140,000 clones are present, about 91% being singletons, with the ten largest covering over 6.5%. Specimen: PBMCs. The source of these receptors is a woman aged 18-35 years in good health and CMV-seropositive. The CDR3 runs from the conserved cysteine through the conserved F or W. Fields, in order: V gene, J gene, CDR3 protein.

>TRBV27|TRBJ2-7
CASSLSRATYEQYF
>TRBV7-3|TRBJ1-5
CASSLTGGQGPQHF
>TRBV9|TRBJ2-5
CASSPHTSGQETQYF
>TRBV27|TRBJ2-1
CASSAGTSGHNEQFF
>TRBV11-2|TRBJ2-7
CASSQSGTGGFYEQYF
>TRBV5-1|TRBJ2-1
CASSMNRIYEQFF
>TRBV6-6|TRBJ2-7
CASNQQDSYEQYF
>TRBV7-8|TRBJ1-4
CASSLQATNEKLFF
>TRBV19|TRBJ1-5
CASTLEGINQPQHF
>TRBV4-2|TRBJ2-1
CASSQERGFEQFF
>TRBV19|TRBJ2-7
CASKRAGGSYEQYF
>TRBV11-1|TRBJ2-1
CASSLGGGPSYNEQFF